Listed here are 16 T cell receptor beta chains from one sample, sequenced in a study of response to subunit inactivated influenza vaccine. TCRdb re-analysed the RT-PCR reads in MiXCR, keeping a single row per CDR3 protein. The sample lists over 650,000 distinct CDR3 sequences, approximately 17% occurring once. The sequences come from PBMCs from blood, collected approximately 5 days after vaccination. The receptor source for this set is a middle-aged man who received an inactivated influenza vaccine.

This clonotype was recorded a few times. The V gene is TRBV9, the J gene TRBJ2-1; D possibly matches TRBD1 or TRBD2 (5 bases each). The germline CDR1 and CDR2 sequences are SGDLS and YYNGEE. The V end lost 4 bases, the J end lost 9 bases, and 17 bases lay between the germline ends. The length of the CDR3 is 14 residues. CDR3 bases: TGTGCCAGCAGCCCCCCGGGGCGAACGGGTGAGCAGTTCTTC. It yields the protein CASSPPGRTGEQFF. The entire variable domain, with the rest obtained from reference TRBV9 and TRBJ2-1, is as follows: DSGVTQTPKHLITATGQRVTLRCSPRSGDLSVYWYQQSLDQGLQFLIQYYNGEERAKGNILERFSAQQFPDLHSELNLSSLELGDSALYFCASSPPGRTGEQFFGPGTRLTVL.

V usage is TRBV4-3 and J usage is TRBJ1-2; D unclear. The CDR3 is 17 amino acids. Germline loops: CDR1 LGHNA, CDR2 YSLEER. Trimming removed 0 bases from V and 4 bases from J, with 18 bases in between. The CDR3 DNA reads as TGCGCCAGCAGCCAAGACGGAAGGGAACGTACCCTCTATGGCTACACCTTC. Protein product: CASSQDGRERTLYGYTF.

The table lists this clonotype with many counts. The genes are TRBV12-3 or TRBV12-4 and TRBJ1-5, with 7 bases matching TRBD1. The CDR3 length is 14 residues. With V trimmed by 6 bases and J by 2 bases, 4 bases remained unmatched. CDR3 coding DNA: TGTGCCAGCAGCTCAGGGGGGCGCAATCAGCCCCAGCATTTT. This translates into CASSSGGRNQPQHF.

Details on this clonotype: At one end the junction does not follow the germline gene, possibly because of a read error. V usage is TRBV7-7 and J usage is TRBJ2-3; maybe TRBD1 (5 bases). Germline lookup yields CDR1 SSHAT and CDR2 FNYEAQ (reference sequence). The CDR3 loop spans 14 amino acids. For the CDR3, the DNA is TGTGCTAGCAGCTTAGGGGTCGAAGGAGATACGCAGTATTTT. It is translated as CASSLGVEGDTQYF.

This clonotype was picked up many times. The chain is built from TRBV29-1 and TRBJ1-1; D is unclear. Germline-derived CDR1 and CDR2 are SQVTM and ANQGSEA. Trimming cost V 4 bases and J 1 base, with 7 bases left between them. This CDR3 comprises 12 residues. The CDR3 coding sequence is TGCAGCGTTGGGAGAGGGAACACTGAAGCTTTCTTT. Its translation is CSVGRGNTEAFF. Variable domain in full (rest from reference TRBV29-1 and TRBJ1-1): SAVISQKPSRDICQRGTSLTIQCQVDSQVTMMFWYRQQPGQSLTLIATANQGSEATYESGFVIDKFPISRPNLTFSTLTVSNMSPEDSSIYLCSVGRGNTEAFFGQGTRLTVV.

The chain combines TRBV5-1 with TRBJ2-2; D gene unclear. V was pared by 1 base and J by 0 bases, with 13 bases between. The length of the CDR3 is 17 residues. Germline loops: CDR1 SGHRS, CDR2 YFSETQ. The CDR3 is CASSLRDVKTNTGELFF. The CDR3 bases are TGCGCCAGCAGCTTGAGGGATGTCAAGACGAACACCGGGGAGCTGTTTTTT.

This clonotype was seen repeatedly, ten times or more. The chain links TRBV12-3 or TRBV12-4 to TRBJ2-5; TRBD2 matches 11 bases. V trimming: 8 bases; J trimming: 5 bases; junction bases outside the gene matches: 7. The CDR3 consists of 14 residues. The CDR3 loop reads CASRSGTSGETQYF. CDR3 coding DNA: TGTGCCAGCCGATCCGGGACTAGCGGTGAGACCCAGTACTTC.

V usage is TRBV7-2 and J usage is TRBJ2-1, with 10 bases lining up with TRBD1. CDR1 SGHTA and CDR2 FQGNSA come from the germline V gene. V lost 1 base and J lost 6; bases outside the gene matches: 6. This CDR3 is 16 amino acids long. In DNA form, the CDR3 reads TGTGCCAGCAGCTTAGTACCGGGACAGGGGAGCAATGAGCAGTTCTTC. This codes for CASSLVPGQGSNEQFF. Together with reference TRBV7-2 and TRBJ2-1, the CDR3 gives the full variable domain: GAGVSQSPSNKVTEKGKDVELRCDPISGHTALYWYRQSLGQGLEFLIYFQGNSAPDKSGLPSDRFSAERTGGSVSTLTIQRTQQEDSAVYLCASSLVPGQGSNEQFFGPGTRLTVL.

A few counts support this clonotype. The CDR3 nucleotides read TGTGCCACCAGCAGAGATCGGCTGGGGGCGGGGGACGAGCAGTACTTC. Amino acid sequence: CATSRDRLGAGDEQYF. J is TRBJ2-7 and V is TRBV15; tentative D call: TRBD2 (7 bases). In germline, CDR1 is LNHNV, CDR2 YYDKDF (reference sequence). Trimming took off 0 bases at V and 5 bases at J, with 17 bases between the two ends. CDR3 length equals 16 residues.

The chain joins TRBV24-1 to TRBJ2-5; 12 nucleotides agree with TRBD1. Germline trimming cut 1 base from V and 4 bases from J; bases unmatched to any gene: 9. The germline gives CDR1 KGHDR, CDR2 SFDVKD. The CDR3 has 18 amino acids. CDR3 DNA: TGTGCCACCAGTGATTTCCGGGACAGGGGGCCTTTCAGAGAGACCCAGTACTTC. Translation: CATSDFRDRGPFRETQYF.

The gene calls are TRBV4-1 and TRBJ2-1, with D unresolved. Trimming took 0 bases from V and 2 from J, leaving 8 bases between them. The germline V gene has CDR1 MGHRA and CDR2 YSYEKL. The CDR3 is 15 residues long. The CDR3 is CASSQDFPTYNEQFF. Written as DNA, the CDR3 is TGCGCCAGCAGCCAAGATTTTCCTACCTACAATGAGCAGTTCTTC.

This clonotype appeared many times. CDR3 in amino acids: CASSLNLQFTDTQYF. CDR3 in DNA: TGTGCCAGCAGTTTAAATCTGCAGTTCACAGATACGCAGTATTTT. V is TRBV12-3 or TRBV12-4 and J is TRBJ2-3; D not certain. This CDR3 spans 15 amino acids. With 2 bases removed from V and 2 bases from J, the gap between germline ends came to 11 bases.

The chain is built from TRBV18 and TRBJ1-6; 8 bases match TRBD1. V trimming: 3 bases; J trimming: 7 bases; junction bases outside the gene matches: 8. CDR1 is KGHSH, CDR2 LQKENI, per germline. This CDR3 comprises 16 residues. The CDR3 bases are TGTGCCAGCTCACCTTCCAACAGGGGGACCAATTCACCCCTCCACTTT. This translates into CASSPSNRGTNSPLHF. Based on the CDR3 plus reference TRBV18 and TRBJ1-6, the full variable domain is NAGVMQNPRHLVRRRGQEARLRCSPMKGHSHVYWYRQLPEEGLKFMVYLQKENIIDESGMPKERFSAEFPKEGPSILRIQQVVRGDSAAYFCASSPSNRGTNSPLHFGNGTRLTVT.

This chain joins TRBV29-1 and TRBJ2-3, with 13 bases identical to TRBD2. Germline loops: CDR1 SQVTM, CDR2 ANQGSEA. V trimming: 5 bases; J trimming: 5 bases; junction bases outside the gene matches: 4. The CDR3 consists of 14 residues. The CDR3 bases are TGCAGCGTTACTAGCGGGAGGGCCATAGATACGCAGTATTTT. This sequence encodes CSVTSGRAIDTQYF.

J is TRBJ2-5 and V is TRBV7-9, with D perhaps assigned TRBD1 or TRBD2 (5 bases each). The CDR3 runs to 15 residues. Germline V CDR1 and CDR2: SEHNR, FQNEAQ (reference sequence). The V end lost 5 bases, the J end lost 4 bases, and 17 bases lay between the germline ends. CDR3 bases: TGTGCCAGCAGCCGATCTAGCATAACAGGAGAGACCCAGTACTTC. This gives the protein CASSRSSITGETQYF.

This clonotype was seen only a few times. J is TRBJ2-6 and V is TRBV12-3 or TRBV12-4; possibly TRBD2 for D (7 bases). The CDR3 runs 17 residues. V was pared by 6 bases and J by 4 bases, with 19 bases between. The CDR3 region is CASSPGTLGGGANVLTF. CDR3 sequence (DNA): TGTGCCAGCAGCCCCGGGACACTCGGGGGGGGGGCCAACGTCCTGACTTTC.